The clone carrying this TCR beta chain was observed a handful of times. Its cognate antigen is unknown. These data belong to a study of human T cells and chemical hapten exposure. About the study: Across samples, TCR yields varied, mostly owing to small differences in pooled library volumes.

It was unfractionated whole blood from which total RNA was extracted. The CDR3 runs to 12 residues. V was shortened by 4 bases and J by 6 bases, with 8 bases between the two germline ends. The library tagged individual cDNA molecules with unique molecular identifiers. In the original workflow: TCR counts had a median of approximately 96,000 per sample and spanned about 20,000 to 700,000. MiXCR, run by TCRdb on the 5' RACE reads, gives a single entry per CDR3 protein. Clone size and V and J calls follow TCRdb, not the original study. The sample has under 150,000 distinct CDR3 sequences; approximately 19% are singletons. Study-level findings and limits: There was no change with DPC sensitization in TCRs above 1 in 1000 frequency.

The receptor was derived from a human donor in good health. The chain has TRBV12-3 or TRBV12-4 and TRBJ2-3, with D unclear. CDR3 bases: TGTGCCAGCAGTTCTGGCTTCGATACGCAGTATTTT. It specifies CASSSGFDTQYF.